Below, one T cell receptor (beta chain) is given with its context. In the original analysis: Counts of nucleated cells, estimated from reference gene primer amplification, were obtained. The protocol was immunoSEQ multiplex PCR, while the TCRdb copy is restricted to in-frame clones and leaves out a portion. From that table come the V and J calls and clone size; the DNA was used to work out D and trimming. The sample shows around 250,000 clones, approximately 91% of them seen only once. This record comes from a study of blood T cell repertoires in COVID-19. Study-wide background: The study drew acute and convalescent COVID-19 samples from the United States, Italy and Spain. Sources were T cells, B-cell-depleted T cells, or PBMCs; the material itself was cDNA or gDNA.

Trimming took off 2 bases at V and 8 bases at J, with 12 bases between the two ends. The CDR3 runs to 13 residues. The sequenced sample consisted of PBMCs or T cells enriched from blood (not recorded which). The receptor was isolated from a human donor in a cohort exposed to, infected with or recovered from COVID-19 (not recorded which). The donor label of this sample is uncertain. V usage is TRBV12-3 or TRBV12-4 and J usage is TRBJ1-2; D perhaps matches TRBD1 (5 bases). CDR3 amino acids: CASSLQAGRGYTF. CDR3 nucleotide sequence: TGTGCCAGCAGTTTACAGGCAGGGAGGGGCTACACCTTC.